This T cell receptor (beta chain) came from a study of monozygotic twins with cystic fibrosis. Study overall: With about 15 PCR cycles, barcoded libraries came from roughly 2.9 micrograms of fragmented DNA. Study-level results: The repertoire was suggested to be naive-dominated, clonality median approximately 0.0098.

Sequencing used immunoSEQ multiplex PCR; TCRdb keeps in-frame clones, though not all of them. The repertoire holds 15,000 to 20,000 clones, with around 96% as singletons. Germline V gene lookup returns CDR1 SGHNT and CDR2 YENEEA. CDR3 length: 16 amino acids. The trim removed 2 bases at V and 7 bases at J, leaving 8 bases unmatched. As regards this clone: Its target is unknown.

The gene calls are TRBV11-3 and TRBJ1-6, with 7 positions matching TRBD1. The clonotype originates from a girl aged 2-10 years with cystic fibrosis. Sequencing was performed on blood. The CDR3 DNA is TGTGCCAGCAGCTTATCGGGACAGAGTACCAATTCACCCCTCCACTTT. Protein: CASSLSGQSTNSPLHF.